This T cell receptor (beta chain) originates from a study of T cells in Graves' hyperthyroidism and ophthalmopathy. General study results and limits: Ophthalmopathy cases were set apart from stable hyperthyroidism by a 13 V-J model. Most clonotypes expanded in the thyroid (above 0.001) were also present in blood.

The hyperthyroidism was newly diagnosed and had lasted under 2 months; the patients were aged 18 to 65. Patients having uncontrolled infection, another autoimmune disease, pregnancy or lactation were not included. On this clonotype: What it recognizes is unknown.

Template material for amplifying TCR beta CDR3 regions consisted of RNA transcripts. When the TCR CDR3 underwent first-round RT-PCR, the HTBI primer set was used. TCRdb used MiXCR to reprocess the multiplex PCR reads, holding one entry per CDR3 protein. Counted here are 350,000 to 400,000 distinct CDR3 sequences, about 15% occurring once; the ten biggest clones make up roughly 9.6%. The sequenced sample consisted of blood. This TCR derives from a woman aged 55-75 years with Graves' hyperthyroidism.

The CDR3 bases are TGCAGTGCTAGAGTTGGGGTTATTTCCTCTGGAAACACCATATATTTT. This sequence encodes CSARVGVISSGNTIYF. This chain connects TRBV20-1 to TRBJ1-3; no firm D call. The CDR3 loop spans 16 amino acids. The V gene's germline CDR1 is DFQATT and CDR2 SNEGSKA (reference sequence). Between the trimmed V and J ends, which lost 1 base and 0 bases, there was a span of 13 bases.